Below, 23 T cell receptor beta chains from the same sample are listed, as sequenced in a study of cytomegalovirus exposure and HLA in healthy donors. Both 60 Vbeta primers and 13 Jbeta primers went into the PCR. The data were produced by immunoSEQ multiplex PCR, yet TCRdb's version contains in-frame clones alone and is incomplete. The table for this sample gives about 190,000 clones. The specimen was PBMCs. These receptor sequences come from a young woman in good health and CMV-seropositive.

This rearrangement joins TRBV4-1 to TRBJ1-2, with a tentative D call TRBD1 (6 bases). Trimming pared 8 bases from V and 2 bases from J, leaving 27 bases between. This CDR3 has 18 residues. From germline, CDR1 is MGHRA and CDR2 YSYEKL. The CDR3 DNA sequence: TGCGCCAGCCCACCTACGAACAGGGATGTTAGTGCCAACTATGGCTACACCTTC. Translation gives CASPPTNRDVSANYGYTF.

V is TRBV28 and J is TRBJ2-4; 9 bases line up with TRBD1. Germline lookup yields CDR1 MDHEN and CDR2 SYDVKM. CDR3 length: 13 amino acids. V was clipped by 6 bases and J by 11 bases; unmatched bases: 8. The DNA of the CDR3 is TGTGCCAGCAGGCGGGACAGGGCCTTTTTTCAGTACTTC. It codes for CASRRDRAFFQYF. Full variable domain (remainder filled in from reference TRBV28 and TRBJ2-4): DVKVTQSSRYLVKRTGEKVFLECVQDMDHENMFWYRQDPGLGLRLIYFSYDVKMKEKGDIPEGYSVSREKKERFSLILESASTNQTSMYLCASRRDRAFFQYFGAGTRLSVL.

The CDR3 DNA sequence: TGTGCCAGCACCCCATTTCAGGGGAACACTGAAGCTTTCTTT. Protein sequence: CASTPFQGNTEAFF. V usage is TRBV6-1 and J usage is TRBJ1-1, with D possibly TRBD1 on 5 matching bases. Germline assignment: CDR1 MNHNS and CDR2 SASEGT. CDR3 size: 14 residues. Trimming shortened V by 7 bases and J by 1 base, and 13 bases separated the two germline ends.

This chain connects TRBV4-3 to TRBJ2-4; the D is unclear. Trimming pared 3 bases from V and 4 bases from J, leaving 16 bases between. This CDR3 comprises 16 residues. Germline CDR1 reads LGHNA; CDR2 reads YSLEER. The CDR3 DNA is TGCGCCAGCAGCCACGGTTACGAACCTCTAAAAAACATTCAGTACTTC. Amino acid sequence: CASSHGYEPLKNIQYF.

This chain joins TRBV4-1 and TRBJ1-5, with D unclear. Per the germline V gene, CDR1 is MGHRA and CDR2 is YSYEKL. The length of the CDR3 is 15 residues. V gave up 3 bases and J gave up 0 bases, with 9 bases separating them. This CDR3 reads CASSQHGLSNQPQHF. In DNA, the CDR3 is TGCGCCAGCAGCCAGCATGGACTTAGCAATCAGCCCCAGCATTTT.

The gene calls are TRBV5-1 and TRBJ1-1; 8 positions agree with TRBD1. Per the germline V gene, CDR1 is SGHRS and CDR2 is YFSETQ. With 3 bases clipped from V and 7 bases from J, the junction kept 2 bases outside the gene matches. This CDR3 region has 12 residues. CDR3 region: CASSYDRGEAFF. DNA of the CDR3: TGCGCCAGCAGCTACGACAGGGGTGAAGCTTTCTTT.

The chain links TRBV28 to TRBJ2-1; unclear D gene. V was trimmed by 7 bases and J by 2 bases, leaving 9 bases between them. CDR3 length: 13 amino acids. In germline, CDR1 is MDHEN, CDR2 SYDVKM. The CDR3 here is CASKVVAYNEQFF. DNA of the CDR3: TGTGCCAGCAAAGTAGTGGCCTACAATGAGCAGTTCTTC.

CDR3 in amino acids: CAWAYQGITEAFF. The CDR3, as DNA: TGTGCCTGGGCATACCAGGGTATCACTGAAGCTTTCTTT. V is TRBV30 and J is TRBJ1-1, with a tentative D call TRBD1 (5 bases). Looked up from germline, CDR1 is GTSNPN and CDR2 is SVGIG (reference sequence). The CDR3 runs to 13 residues. The ends were cut back, 5 bases at V and 4 bases at J, with 14 bases in the middle.

This chain joins TRBV5-1 and TRBJ1-1, with D perhaps matching TRBD1 (6 bases). Germline CDR1 reads SGHRS; CDR2 reads YFSETQ. The CDR3 has 16 residues. The V gene lost 4 bases and the J gene lost 2 bases, with 18 bases spanning the gap. The CDR3 DNA follows: TGCGCCAGCAGCCCGGGGCGGGGGGGCCCAAACACTGAAGCTTTCTTT. Translating it yields CASSPGRGGPNTEAFF. The entire variable domain, with the rest obtained from reference TRBV5-1 and TRBJ1-1, is as follows: KAGVTQTPRYLIKTRGQQVTLSCSPISGHRSVSWYQQTPGQGLQFLFEYFSETQRNKGNFPGRFSGRQFSNSRSEMNVSTLELGDSALYLCASSPGRGGPNTEAFFGQGTRLTVV.

The rearrangement joins TRBV5-1 to TRBJ2-1, with a possible D match to TRBD2 (6 bases). Trimming removed 0 bases at V and 0 bases at J, with 19 bases between. Per the germline V gene, CDR1 is SGHRS and CDR2 is YFSETQ. CDR3 length: 19 residues. The CDR3 nucleotides are TGCGCCAGCAGCTTGGCACTCGGGGCGGGGATAAGCTCCTACAATGAGCAGTTCTTC. Protein: CASSLALGAGISSYNEQFF.

The V call is TRBV15, the J call TRBJ2-2, with TRBD1 identical over 8 bases. The CDR3 covers 14 residues. Germline assignment: CDR1 LNHNV and CDR2 YYDKDF (reference sequence). With 2 bases clipped from V and 5 bases from J, the junction kept 1 base outside the gene matches. In nucleotides, the CDR3 is TGTGCCACCAGCAGACAGGGGGCGACCGGGGAGCTGTTTTTT. Amino acids: CATSRQGATGELFF.

The chain uses TRBV6-5 and TRBJ2-7, with D unresolved. The V end was cut by 6 bases, the J end by 0 bases, with 12 bases between. The germline V gene has CDR1 MNHEY and CDR2 SVGAGI. The CDR3 has 14 residues. The CDR3 loop is CASRYSGDSYEQYF. CDR3 DNA: TGTGCCAGCAGATATTCAGGTGACTCCTACGAGCAGTACTTC.

The chain combines TRBV7-9 with TRBJ2-3; 7 bases agree with TRBD1. This CDR3 region has 12 residues. Germline V lookup: CDR1 SEHNR, CDR2 FQNEAQ (reference sequence). Trimming at V came to 1 base and at J to 11 bases, leaving 3 bases not matched to a gene. DNA for the CDR3: TGTGCCAGCAGCTTAGGGGACAGCGGGCAGTATTTT. Protein sequence: CASSLGDSGQYF.

The gene calls are TRBV9 and TRBJ2-7; tentative D call: TRBD2 (6 bases). The germline gives CDR1 SGDLS, CDR2 YYNGEE. The ends were cut back, 4 bases at V and 2 bases at J, with 13 bases in the middle. The CDR3 loop spans 14 amino acids. CDR3 loop: CASSFLADTYEQYF. The CDR3 nucleotides read TGTGCCAGCAGCTTCTTAGCGGATACCTACGAGCAGTACTTC.

This chain joins TRBV7-8 and TRBJ1-4; TRBD1 agrees at 7 bases. V lost 7 bases, J lost 10 bases, and 3 bases stayed unmatched. The CDR3 covers 11 residues. The germline CDR1 and CDR2 sequences are SGHVS and FQNEAQ. The CDR3 DNA reads as TGTGCCAGCACCCAGGGGGGAAAACTGTTTTTT. Residues: CASTQGGKLFF.

CDR3 bases: TGTGCCAGCTCTGGGCCCGGGACAGCCGAGCAGTACTTC. As protein: CASSGPGTAEQYF. The rearrangement links TRBV18 to TRBJ2-7; TRBD1 agrees at 7 bases. Looked up from germline, CDR1 is KGHSH and CDR2 is LQKENI. The J segment lost 6 bases and the V segment lost 6 bases, leaving 8 bases of the junction unmatched. The CDR3 totals 13 residues. The variable domain in full, with the rest retrieved from reference TRBV18 and TRBJ2-7, is NAGVMQNPRHLVRRRGQEARLRCSPMKGHSHVYWYRQLPEEGLKFMVYLQKENIIDESGMPKERFSAEFPKEGPSILRIQQVVRGDSAAYFCASSGPGTAEQYFGPGTRLTVT.

Concerning this clone itself: The same CDR3 is also encoded by other DNA sequences in this sample. The chain carries TRBV19 and TRBJ1-5, with TRBD1 matching over 8 bases. V was clipped by 6 bases and J by 2 bases; unmatched bases: 3. This CDR3 is built from 14 residues. The germline gives CDR1 LNHDA, CDR2 SQIVND (reference sequence). The CDR3 DNA is TGTGCCAGTAGCCCGGACAGGGGCAATCAGCCCCAGCATTTT. Amino acids: CASSPDRGNQPQHF.

The chain recombines TRBV7-6 with TRBJ2-3, with 7 bases identical to TRBD1. The germline V gene encodes CDR1 SGHVS and CDR2 FNYEAQ. Unmatched junction bases numbered 6, after V lost 3 bases and J lost 3 bases. The CDR3 has 15 residues. CDR3 protein: CASSFRQGATDTQYF. CDR3 DNA sequence: TGTGCCAGCAGCTTCAGACAGGGTGCGACAGATACGCAGTATTTT.

V gene TRBV29-1 combines with J gene TRBJ1-2; 7 nucleotides match TRBD1. V was pared by 4 bases and J by 4 bases, with 3 bases of the junction left unmatched. The V gene's germline CDR1 is SQVTM and CDR2 ANQGSEA. This CDR3 spans 12 amino acids. The CDR3 sequence: CSVAEGAYGYTF. The DNA for the CDR3 is TGCAGCGTTGCCGAGGGGGCCTATGGCTACACCTTC.

CDR3 coding DNA: TGTGCCAGTAGTCGACGGGACAGGGAAGATACGCAGTATTTT. Translating gives CASSRRDREDTQYF. The gene calls are TRBV19 and TRBJ2-3; 9 positions agree with TRBD1. There are 14 residues in the CDR3. J lost 5 bases, V lost 5 bases, and 5 bases had no gene match. Germline CDR1 is LNHDA and CDR2 is SQIVND (reference sequence).

This chain connects TRBV6-1 to TRBJ2-7; TRBD1 is a possible D gene (5 bases). Per germline, CDR1 MNHNS and CDR2 SASEGT. Trimming cost V 2 bases and J 3 bases, with 8 bases left between them. This CDR3 region has 13 residues. The chain's CDR3 is CASSERGSYEQYF. In nucleotides, the CDR3 is TGTGCCAGCAGTGAAAGGGGCAGCTACGAGCAGTACTTC.

This sequence joins TRBV5-1 and TRBJ2-5; possibly TRBD2 for D (5 bases). The CDR3 loop spans 14 amino acids. V dropped 3 bases and J dropped 5 bases, with 14 bases sitting between them. Per germline, CDR1 SGHRS and CDR2 YFSETQ. The CDR3 DNA reads TGCGCCAGCAGCTATCCGGGGTCGGAGGAGACCCAGTACTTC. This codes for CASSYPGSEETQYF. Based on the CDR3 plus reference TRBV5-1 and TRBJ2-5, the full variable domain is KAGVTQTPRYLIKTRGQQVTLSCSPISGHRSVSWYQQTPGQGLQFLFEYFSETQRNKGNFPGRFSGRQFSNSRSEMNVSTLELGDSALYLCASSYPGSEETQYFGPGTRLLVL.

The chain employs TRBV15 and TRBJ2-5; 9 bases fit TRBD2. CDR1 is LNHNV, CDR2 YYDKDF, per germline (reference sequence). The CDR3 consists of 16 residues. The V and J ends lost 4 bases and 4 bases, in that order; junction bases with no gene match: 10. The CDR3 is CATSKGPAGGPETQYF. In DNA form, the CDR3 reads TGTGCCACCAGCAAGGGACCCGCGGGAGGGCCAGAGACCCAGTACTTC.